The clone carrying this T cell receptor beta chain was observed once. Antigen: not known. The table came from immunoSEQ multiplex PCR; TCRdb's copy has only in-frame clones and leaves some out. Among tens of thousands of clones listed, roughly 90% were seen once. The entry originates in a study of T cell responses to AZD1222 COVID-19 vaccine. Study-wide results and limits: The study identified only six AZD1222 recipients as seropositive at baseline. Mapped onto spike, vaccine-associated CD4 TCRs spanned it and were dominant at 160-218 and 743-854.

This CDR3 region has 14 residues. CDR1 and CDR2 from the germline V gene are MNHEY and SVGAGI. With 6 bases removed from V and 0 bases from J, the gap between germline ends came to 11 bases. The receptor was isolated from an adult who received the AZD1222 COVID-19 vaccine. The chain links TRBV6-5 to TRBJ1-1, with TRBD1 as a possible D gene (6 bases). The specimen was peripheral blood, collected 28 days after the second AZD1222 dose. Written as DNA, the CDR3 is TGTGCCAGCAGCCTACAGGGATTGAACACTGAAGCTTTCTTT. Its protein product is CASSLQGLNTEAFF.